The rows below give T cell receptor beta chains drawn from one sample of a study of blood T cell repertoires in COVID-19. This table comes from immunoSEQ multiplex PCR, and its TCRdb copy is limited to in-frame clones, with some not included. This table has about 320,000 clones, roughly nine tenths appearing once. Sequenced input: PBMCs or T cells enriched from blood (not recorded which). The receptors were sampled from a man aged 60 to 69 who had recovered from COVID-19. CDR3s include the opening cysteine and the closing phenylalanine or tryptophan. The order of the fields is D gene, J gene, clone size, V gene, CDR3 DNA, CDR3 protein. D genes are given only for firm matches. The listing skips clone size in some rows; elsewhere it reads once, few, many or a size class.

d_gene: TRBD2
j_gene: TRBJ2-1
abundance: -
v_gene: TRBV6-5
CDR3nt: TGTGCCAGCATAATAGCGGGGTACAATGAGCAGTTCTTC
CDR3aa: CASIIAGYNEQFF

d_gene: TRBD1
j_gene: TRBJ2-7
abundance: once
v_gene: TRBV10-3
CDR3nt: TGTGCCATCAGTGAGCGGGACAGGGCGACCTACGAGCAGTACTTC
CDR3aa: CAISERDRATYEQYF

d_gene: -
j_gene: TRBJ1-1
abundance: -
v_gene: TRBV5-1
CDR3nt: TGCGCCAGCAGCGCAACTCAGGGAGGTGAAGCTTTCTTT
CDR3aa: CASSATQGGEAFF

d_gene: TRBD1
j_gene: TRBJ1-6
abundance: -
v_gene: TRBV5-1
CDR3nt: TGCGCCAGCAGCCCAGGGACAGCAAGCTCCTATAATTCACCCCTCCACTTT
CDR3aa: CASSPGTASSYNSPLHF

d_gene: TRBD1
j_gene: TRBJ1-3
abundance: -
v_gene: TRBV28
CDR3nt: TGTGCCAGCAGTTTATTGGGGACAGCCGGAAACACCATATATTTT
CDR3aa: CASSLLGTAGNTIYF

d_gene: TRBD1
j_gene: TRBJ1-4
abundance: -
v_gene: TRBV5-8
CDR3nt: TGTGCCAGCAGCTTGACTGGGACAGGGGGGAATGAAAAACTGTTTTTT
CDR3aa: CASSLTGTGGNEKLFF

d_gene: TRBD2
j_gene: TRBJ2-3
abundance: -
v_gene: TRBV14
CDR3nt: TGTGCCAGCAGCCGTACTAGCGGGAGGGATGATACGCAGTATTTT
CDR3aa: CASSRTSGRDDTQYF

d_gene: -
j_gene: TRBJ1-2
abundance: -
v_gene: TRBV28
CDR3nt: TGTGCCAGCAGCCGCGCTCAGGGTAACTATGGCTACACCTTC
CDR3aa: CASSRAQGNYGYTF

d_gene: -
j_gene: TRBJ2-1
abundance: -
v_gene: TRBV12-3/TRBV12-4
CDR3nt: TGTGCCAGCAGCCCTACTCCCTTGCGCAGGGTGTTCTTC
CDR3aa: CASSPTPLRRVFF

d_gene: TRBD1
j_gene: TRBJ1-1
abundance: -
v_gene: TRBV29-1
CDR3nt: TGCAGCGTGCTACCGGGACAGGAAGCTTTCTTT
CDR3aa: CSVLPGQEAFF

d_gene: TRBD2
j_gene: TRBJ2-3
abundance: -
v_gene: TRBV6-2/TRBV6-3
CDR3nt: TGTGCCAGCGGCCGGGGAGGGACGCAGTATTTT
CDR3aa: CASGRGGTQYF

d_gene: -
j_gene: TRBJ2-2
abundance: -
v_gene: TRBV7-9
CDR3nt: TGTGCCAGCAGCTCCACAACCCTAGATCCCGGGGAGCTGTTTTTT
CDR3aa: CASSSTTLDPGELFF

d_gene: TRBD2
j_gene: TRBJ2-3
abundance: -
v_gene: TRBV18
CDR3nt: TGTGCCAGCTCCGCTAGCGGGTCCACAGATACGCAGTATTTT
CDR3aa: CASSASGSTDTQYF

d_gene: TRBD2
j_gene: TRBJ2-1
abundance: -
v_gene: TRBV27
CDR3nt: TGTGCCAGCAAACTAGCGGGAGGGCCGTGGGATGAGCAGTTCTTC
CDR3aa: CASKLAGGPWDEQFF

d_gene: TRBD2
j_gene: TRBJ2-3
abundance: -
v_gene: TRBV5-4
CDR3nt: TGTGCCAGCAGCTTGGCAGGGACTAGCGGTCGGATATCGCAGTATTTT
CDR3aa: CASSLAGTSGRISQYF

d_gene: -
j_gene: TRBJ1-6
abundance: -
v_gene: TRBV3-1/TRBV3-2
CDR3nt: TGTGCCAGCAGCCAAGGGCCTTTTTCACCCCTCCACTTT
CDR3aa: CASSQGPFSPLHF

d_gene: TRBD1
j_gene: TRBJ1-6
abundance: -
v_gene: TRBV6-5
CDR3nt: TGTGCCAGCAGTTACTCTCAGGGGGTGACACCCCTCCACTTT
CDR3aa: CASSYSQGVTPLHF

d_gene: -
j_gene: TRBJ1-3
abundance: -
v_gene: TRBV28
CDR3nt: TGTGCCAGCAGCAACAATGCAAACACCATATATTTT
CDR3aa: CASSNNANTIYF

d_gene: TRBD1
j_gene: TRBJ2-7
abundance: -
v_gene: TRBV28
CDR3nt: TGTGCCAGCAGACGCCGACAGGGAACCTACGAGCAGTACTTC
CDR3aa: CASRRRQGTYEQYF

d_gene: -
j_gene: TRBJ2-2
abundance: -
v_gene: TRBV5-1
CDR3nt: TGCGCCAGCAGCCCCCCCTTTAACACCGGGGAGCTGTTTTTT
CDR3aa: CASSPPFNTGELFF

d_gene: TRBD2
j_gene: TRBJ2-5
abundance: -
v_gene: TRBV19
CDR3nt: TGTGCCAGTAAGGGACTAGCGGGGGGTTTGGAGACCCAGTACTTC
CDR3aa: CASKGLAGGLETQYF

d_gene: -
j_gene: TRBJ1-1
abundance: -
v_gene: TRBV2
CDR3nt: TGTGCCAGCAGTGACAGGGCGAACACTGAAGCTTTCTTT
CDR3aa: CASSDRANTEAFF

d_gene: -
j_gene: TRBJ2-5
abundance: -
v_gene: TRBV6-5
CDR3nt: TGTGCCAGCAGAGAGGTGCGGTACACCGGGGCCCAGTACTTC
CDR3aa: CASREVRYTGAQYF

d_gene: TRBD1
j_gene: TRBJ2-5
abundance: -
v_gene: TRBV14
CDR3nt: TGTGCCAGCAGCCAAGTGTGGGACAGGGTTGAGACCCAGTACTTC
CDR3aa: CASSQVWDRVETQYF

d_gene: TRBD2
j_gene: TRBJ2-1
abundance: -
v_gene: TRBV7-3
CDR3nt: TGTGCCAGAAACGGGCGGGAGGGCCTCAATGAGCAGTTCTTC
CDR3aa: CARNGREGLNEQFF

d_gene: TRBD2
j_gene: TRBJ2-1
abundance: -
v_gene: TRBV25-1
CDR3nt: TGTGCCAGCAGACCTATGATCTCCTTAGCGGGAGAACGGAATGAGCAGTTCTTC
CDR3aa: CASRPMISLAGERNEQFF

d_gene: -
j_gene: TRBJ2-7
abundance: -
v_gene: TRBV28
CDR3nt: TGTGCCAGCAGTTTACTTACCACAGCAGCCTACGAGCAGTACTTC
CDR3aa: CASSLLTTAAYEQYF

d_gene: TRBD2
j_gene: TRBJ2-3
abundance: once
v_gene: TRBV27
CDR3nt: TGTGCCAGCACCGAGGGGGCTAGCGGGATCACAGATACGCAGTATTTT
CDR3aa: CASTEGASGITDTQYF

d_gene: -
j_gene: TRBJ2-7
abundance: -
v_gene: TRBV11-2
CDR3nt: TGTGCCAGCAGCTGGGGGCGCCTCTACGAGCAGTACTTC
CDR3aa: CASSWGRLYEQYF

d_gene: -
j_gene: TRBJ2-7
abundance: -
v_gene: TRBV19
CDR3nt: TGTGCCAGTAGCAGGGTAGCATCCTCCTACGAGCAGTACTTC
CDR3aa: CASSRVASSYEQYF

d_gene: -
j_gene: TRBJ2-7
abundance: -
v_gene: TRBV21-1
CDR3nt: TGTGCCAGCAGCAAAGGAATTGAGACAGGGGGTTTAGACGAGCAGTACTTC
CDR3aa: CASSKGIETGGLDEQYF

d_gene: -
j_gene: TRBJ1-3
abundance: -
v_gene: TRBV19
CDR3nt: TGTGCCAGTAGTATTCCTACAGGGTCGTACGGAAACACCATATATTTT
CDR3aa: CASSIPTGSYGNTIYF

d_gene: TRBD1
j_gene: TRBJ2-1
abundance: -
v_gene: TRBV4-2
CDR3nt: TGTGCCAGCAGCCAAGATCCGGGGACAGGGGGAAATGAGCAGTTCTTC
CDR3aa: CASSQDPGTGGNEQFF

d_gene: TRBD1
j_gene: TRBJ1-2
abundance: -
v_gene: TRBV2
CDR3nt: TGTGCCAGCGGGACAGGGGGCTTCTATGGCTACACCTTC
CDR3aa: CASGTGGFYGYTF

d_gene: TRBD2
j_gene: TRBJ2-7
abundance: -
v_gene: TRBV7-2
CDR3nt: TGTGCCAGCAGCAAAACTAGCGGGGACTACGAGCAGTACTTC
CDR3aa: CASSKTSGDYEQYF

d_gene: -
j_gene: TRBJ2-3
abundance: -
v_gene: TRBV10-1
CDR3nt: TGCGCCAGCAGTGAGAGCGCTACCACAGATACGCAGTATTTT
CDR3aa: CASSESATTDTQYF

d_gene: TRBD2
j_gene: TRBJ2-1
abundance: -
v_gene: TRBV20-1
CDR3nt: TGCAGTGCTAGTAACGGGGCCCTAGCGGGGAGCTACAATGAGCAGTTCTTC
CDR3aa: CSASNGALAGSYNEQFF